These 19 T cell receptor beta chains came from one sample sequenced in a study of blood T cell repertoires in COVID-19. Using immunoSEQ multiplex PCR, the repertoire was profiled, and TCRdb retains in-frame clones only, with some absent. The table has 150,000 or so clones, more than 75% seen once. Input material: PBMCs or T cells enriched from blood (not recorded which). The receptors here all came from a woman aged 45-65 years who had recovered from COVID-19.

This clone was observed a single time. This chain joins TRBV19 and TRBJ2-1; TRBD2 agrees at 13 bases. CDR3 size: 14 residues. The trim removed 7 bases at V and 8 bases at J, leaving 5 bases unmatched. In germline, CDR1 is LNHDA, CDR2 SQIVND (reference sequence). The CDR3 DNA is TGTGCCAGTAAAACTAGCGGGGGGGGTTATGAGCAGTTCTTC. It specifies CASKTSGGGYEQFF.

The chain's CDR3 is CASSPGQGRTEAFF. The DNA of the CDR3 is TGTGCCAGCAGCCCTGGACAGGGGCGCACTGAAGCTTTCTTT. The V and J genes are TRBV5-4 and TRBJ1-1; 9 positions agree with TRBD1. CDR1 is SGHNT and CDR2 is YYREEE in the germline V gene (reference sequence). This CDR3 contains 14 residues. V shed 4 bases, J shed 4 bases, and the junction held 5 bases outside the gene matches.

The rearrangement links TRBV29-1 to TRBJ1-2, with D possibly being TRBD1 (5 bases). The CDR3 spans 13 residues. Trimming cost V 7 bases and J 7 bases, with 19 bases left between them. CDR1 SQVTM and CDR2 ANQGSEA come from the germline V gene. The CDR3 DNA reads TGCAGCGACGGGGGTAAGGGGCAGAGTGGCTACACCTTC. Its translation: CSDGGKGQSGYTF.

This clone occurred once. This sequence joins TRBV7-2 and TRBJ1-1; D is uncertain. The V end lost 1 base, the J end lost 5 bases, and 14 bases lay between the germline ends. Germline-derived CDR1 and CDR2 are SGHTA and FQGNSA. The CDR3 spans 15 residues. The CDR3: CASSLGPVRGTEAFF. The CDR3 DNA reads as TGTGCCAGCAGCTTAGGTCCAGTCCGGGGAACTGAAGCTTTCTTT.

The chain recombines TRBV5-1 with TRBJ2-2; weak D call: TRBD1 (6 bases). The ends were cut back, 4 bases at V and 5 bases at J, with 18 bases in the middle. Germline V gene lookup returns CDR1 SGHRS and CDR2 YFSETQ. The CDR3 is 16 amino acids. CDR3 bases: TGCGCCAGCAGCCCACAGGGTAGTGAGGGAACCGGGGAGCTGTTTTTT. Translation: CASSPQGSEGTGELFF.

This chain uses TRBV7-2 with TRBJ1-2; TRBD1 aligns across 8 bases. The J segment lost 7 bases and the V segment lost 3 bases, leaving 4 bases of the junction unmatched. Germline CDR1 reads SGHTA; CDR2 reads FQGNSA. CDR3 length equals 13 residues. The CDR3 reads CASSLGQAVGYTF. In DNA, the CDR3 is TGTGCCAGCAGCTTGGGACAGGCGGTTGGCTACACCTTC.

The CDR3 region has the DNA TGCGCCAGCAGCCATTACAGGGGGGGAAAGGCCAATTCACCCCTCCACTTT. This encodes CASSHYRGGKANSPLHF. This sequence joins TRBV4-3 and TRBJ1-6, with 8 bases identical to TRBD1. CDR3 size: 17 residues. V lost 3 bases, J lost 7 bases, and 11 bases stayed unmatched. Germline V gene data show CDR1 as LGHNA and CDR2 as YSLEER.

The CDR3 DNA follows: TGTGCCAGCAGTGAATTGAGTGCTTTCTTT. As protein: CASSELSAFF. The chain couples TRBV2 to TRBJ1-1; D is uncertain. CDR1 is SNHLY, CDR2 FYNNEI, per germline. There are 10 residues in the CDR3. The V gene lost 2 bases and the J gene lost 11 bases, with 6 bases spanning the gap.

J is TRBJ2-7 and V is TRBV6-5; 12 nucleotides align to TRBD1. Germline V CDR1 and CDR2: MNHEY, SVGAGI. The CDR3 has 15 residues. The ends lost 2 bases at V and 7 bases at J; junction bases unmatched: 6. In DNA form, the CDR3 reads TGTGCCAGCAGTTACCAGGGACAGGGGGCGAGGGAGCAGTACTTC. It specifies CASSYQGQGAREQYF.

The chain has TRBV18 and TRBJ1-2; possible D gene TRBD1, 5 bases. The CDR3 consists of 13 residues. Per germline, CDR1 KGHSH and CDR2 LQKENI. Trimming stripped 3 bases from V and 8 bases from J, with 13 bases between. CDR3 DNA sequence: TGTGCCAGCTCACCGGGGCCCCCGAGCGGCTACACCTTC. Translating it yields CASSPGPPSGYTF.

This chain joins TRBV11-2 and TRBJ1-5, with a weak D call TRBD1 (5 bases). This CDR3 contains 16 residues. Germline CDR1 and CDR2: SGHAT and FQNNGV. V lost 1 base to trimming and J lost 4 bases, with 14 bases between them. CDR3 loop: CASSLAVGWTNQPQHF. CDR3 bases: TGTGCCAGCAGCTTAGCGGTAGGTTGGACAAATCAGCCCCAGCATTTT.

The chain employs TRBV14 and TRBJ1-1; TRBD1 matches 7 bases. The trim removed 5 bases at V and 0 bases at J, leaving 3 bases unmatched. The CDR3 length is 14 residues. CDR1 is SGHDN and CDR2 is FVKESK in the germline V gene. Written as DNA, the CDR3 is TGTGCCAGCAGCGGACAGGCCCTGAACACTGAAGCTTTCTTT. Amino acids: CASSGQALNTEAFF.

This chain links TRBV7-2 with TRBJ2-5; D is perhaps TRBD2 (6 bases). Trimming removed 0 bases at V and 7 bases at J, with 18 bases between. The CDR3 is 16 residues long. Germline loops: CDR1 SGHTA, CDR2 FQGNSA. The CDR3 bases are TGTGCCAGCAGCTTAGCGCAGACTAGTATTCGGGGGACCCAGTACTTC. This encodes CASSLAQTSIRGTQYF.

This clone was found once. The chain has TRBV2 and TRBJ2-3; no firm D call. The CDR3 length is 15 residues. Trimming left V 6 bases short and J 0 bases short, with 13 bases between. Germline-derived CDR1 and CDR2 are SNHLY and FYNNEI. DNA for the CDR3: TGTGCCAGCAGCGAGCTCCTTCCTAGCACAGATACGCAGTATTTT. Its translation is CASSELLPSTDTQYF.

The V and J genes are TRBV19 and TRBJ2-1; 8 positions agree with TRBD1. Unmatched junction bases numbered 14, after V lost 5 bases and J lost 14 bases. Germline lookup yields CDR1 LNHDA and CDR2 SQIVND (reference sequence). This CDR3 has 14 amino acids. Written as DNA, the CDR3 is TGTGCCAGTAGTGAGTCAGGGGGCGCAAGGTGGAAGTTCTTC. It specifies CASSESGGARWKFF.

The rearrangement links TRBV3-1 (or the pseudogene TRBV3-2) to TRBJ1-1, with a tentative D call TRBD1 (5 bases). The germline gives CDR1 LGHDT, CDR2 YNNKEL (reference sequence). The CDR3 has 13 amino acids. V dropped 4 bases and J dropped 8 bases, with 14 bases sitting between them. CDR3 region: CASSPISNREAFF. The CDR3 coding sequence is TGTGCCAGCAGCCCAATTTCGAACAGGGAAGCTTTCTTT.

On this clone itself: At one end, the junction sequence differs from germline, possibly due to a read error. This chain links TRBV5-1 with TRBJ1-3; 9 bases are shared with TRBD1. CDR1 is SGHRS, CDR2 YFSETQ, per germline. There are 15 residues in the CDR3. In DNA, the CDR3 is TGCGCCAGCAGCTCGGGACAGGGTGGAGGAACCACCATATATTTT. Translating it yields CASSSGQGGGTTIYF.

This clone was seen only a few times. Other DNA sequences from this sample encode an identical CDR3 as well. The CDR3 loop reads CASSQGDRGRETQYF. Here the CDR3 DNA reads TGCGCCAGCAGCCAAGGGGACAGGGGGCGTGAGACCCAGTACTTC. This chain links TRBV4-3 with TRBJ2-5; 12 bases fit TRBD1. V was pared by 1 base and J by 5 bases, with 2 bases of the junction left unmatched. This CDR3 has 15 residues. Germline V lookup: CDR1 LGHNA, CDR2 YSLEER.

In nucleotides, the CDR3 is TGTGCCAGCAGAGGGGGTAAACTGTTTTTT. The encoded protein is CASRGGKLFF. The chain carries TRBV2 and TRBJ1-4; D may be TRBD1 (6 bases). The V and J ends lost 6 bases and 11 bases respectively, with 7 bases between them. CDR3 length equals 10 residues. From germline, CDR1 is SNHLY and CDR2 FYNNEI.